This is a list of T cell receptor beta chains from one sample in a study of blood T cell repertoires in COVID-19. Produced via immunoSEQ multiplex PCR; TCRdb's table is partial and in-frame only. This sample has roughly 200,000 clones, with just under 90% found just once. The material sequenced was peripheral blood. The origin of the receptors is a man aged 55 to 70 who had recovered from COVID-19. The CDR3 runs from the conserved cysteine through the conserved F or W.

j_gene,v_gene,CDR3aa
TRBJ2-7,TRBV7-2,CASSPSGQGNEQYF
TRBJ1-2,TRBV28,CASRADRVAGYTF
TRBJ2-1,TRBV24-1,CATSDATSGIYNEQFF
TRBJ2-7,TRBV7-8,CASSLTDTYEQYF
TRBJ2-7,TRBV10-1,CASSDPGQTYEQYF
TRBJ1-1,TRBV5-1,CASSLLGPRGYMNTEAFF
TRBJ2-7,TRBV6-5,CASRSALGTYEQYF
TRBJ2-6,TRBV6-5,CANQGAGANVLTF
TRBJ2-3,TRBV5-4,CASSLGQVTDTQYF
TRBJ2-1,TRBV27,CASSSGILVTNEQFF
TRBJ1-1,TRBV7-3,CASSPALRGMNTEAFF
TRBJ2-7,TRBV18,CASSLSGGYEQYF
TRBJ2-7,TRBV19,CASSVDTPSYEQYF
TRBJ2-7,TRBV20-1,CSARRGEQYF
TRBJ2-7,TRBV3-1/TRBV3-2,CASSQGSEQYF
TRBJ2-2,TRBV7-3,CASSPLAGVSVGELFF
TRBJ2-1,TRBV9,CASSVGGGQSSSYNEQFF
TRBJ1-6,TRBV28,CASDPGGSNSPLHF
TRBJ1-2,TRBV29-1,CSVDRYYTF
TRBJ1-3,TRBV19,CASSLRGESSGNTIYF
TRBJ2-5,TRBV11-2,CASSLGGGQETQYF
TRBJ2-7,TRBV7-2,CASSSLPGTYYEQYF
TRBJ2-1,TRBV29-1,CSVEGLERIEQFF
TRBJ2-7,TRBV19,CASSEFRVPFEQYF
TRBJ2-7,TRBV28,CASSLAASGTYEQYF
TRBJ1-2,TRBV28,CASSTGIQGGYTF
TRBJ2-2,TRBV7-2,CASSPFESSGELFF
TRBJ1-5,TRBV7-2,CASSTGQDSISPQHF
TRBJ1-1,TRBV10-2,CASSHKQGADTEAFF
TRBJ1-3,TRBV19,CASSTTAREAGNTIYF
TRBJ1-1,TRBV19,CASSPERGAPGAAFF
TRBJ1-1,TRBV29-1,CSVEDHTRGGAFF
TRBJ2-7,TRBV30,CAWTSGFGEQYF
TRBJ1-5,TRBV5-5,CASSLGQGSNQPQHF
TRBJ2-1,TRBV4-2,CASSHQETSGGDEQFF
TRBJ2-5,TRBV28,CASSASGGAQTQYF
TRBJ1-1,TRBV5-1,CASSPRTGREAFF
TRBJ1-2,TRBV4-3,CASSQDQGRYGYTF
TRBJ2-7,TRBV6-5,CASSSTSGSYEQYF
TRBJ1-1,TRBV6-5,CASSYSVSGRTEAFF
TRBJ1-1,TRBV5-1,CASSPDRGTEAFF
TRBJ2-1,TRBV29-1,CSVEEWSGKGISYNEQFF
TRBJ2-1,TRBV7-2,CASSSPSSGGRRGIEQFF
TRBJ1-5,TRBV2,CASRLDRRGNQPQHF
TRBJ2-7,TRBV6-1,CASSEQDRGPYEQYF
TRBJ2-5,TRBV9,CASSVEQGSEGAQYF
TRBJ2-3,TRBV9,CATSAGGTDTQYF
TRBJ2-7,TRBV27,CASSLWEAGAEQYF
TRBJ1-1,TRBV2,CASSVLTEAFF
TRBJ1-2,TRBV9,CASSLVGTGSHTF
TRBJ1-5,TRBV28,CASSRLRGANQPQHF
TRBJ1-2,TRBV6-5,CASSYSWGTDHYGYTF